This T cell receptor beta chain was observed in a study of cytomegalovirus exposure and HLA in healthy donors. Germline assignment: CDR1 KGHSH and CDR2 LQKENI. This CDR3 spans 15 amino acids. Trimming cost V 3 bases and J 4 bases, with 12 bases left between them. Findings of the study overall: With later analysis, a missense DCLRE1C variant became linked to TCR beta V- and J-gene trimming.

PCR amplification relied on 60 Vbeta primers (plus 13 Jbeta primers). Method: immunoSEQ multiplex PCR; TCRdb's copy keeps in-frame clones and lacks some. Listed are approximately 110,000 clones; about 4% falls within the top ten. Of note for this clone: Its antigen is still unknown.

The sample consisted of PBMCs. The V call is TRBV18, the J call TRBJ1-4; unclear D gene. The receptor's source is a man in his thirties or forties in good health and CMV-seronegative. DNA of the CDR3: TGTGCCAGCTCACCGGGAGGCTACATTAATGAAAAACTGTTTTTT. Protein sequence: CASSPGGYINEKLFF.